The rows below give T cell receptor beta chains drawn from one sample of a study of shared clonotypes between healthy human individuals. Libraries were prepared by immunoSEQ multiplex PCR; TCRdb keeps only in-frame clonotypes and omits some of them. Here the sample spans about 2.4 million clones, 93% being singletons. Sequenced sample: naive CD4+ T cells from PBMCs. These TCRs come from a man younger than 35 in good health. Some clones in this sample may be carry-over from other donors' samples. Both conserved end residues are part of each CDR3. Each record gives: J gene, D gene, clone size, V gene, CDR3 protein, CDR3 DNA. D genes are given only for firm matches. Clone size appears in some rows only: once, few, many, or a class for an expanded clone.

>TRBJ2-2|.|.|TRBV5-8
CASSLSPGRAGELFF
TGTGCCAGCAGCCTTTCCCCGGGTCGTGCCGGGGAGCTGTTTTTT
>TRBJ1-3|.|.|TRBV7-9
CAGTGRMNGNTIYF
TGTGCCGGCACCGGCAGAATGAATGGAAACACCATATATTTT
>TRBJ1-1|.|once|TRBV27
CASSLAGARAEAFF
TGTGCCAGCAGTTTAGCAGGGGCGCGAGCTGAAGCTTTCTTT
>TRBJ1-3|TRBD1|once|TRBV6-1
CASRERTGVTGNTIYF
TGTGCCAGCAGGGAACGAACAGGGGTTACAGGAAACACCATATATTTT
>TRBJ2-7|.|once|TRBV7-3
CASSFVEGVEQYF
TGTGCCAGCAGCTTCGTGGAGGGAGTCGAGCAGTACTTC
>TRBJ2-1|.|.|TRBV28
CASSPPPGGGSSEQFF
TGTGCCAGCAGTCCCCCCCCCGGGGGCGGGAGTAGTGAGCAGTTCTTC
>TRBJ1-1|.|.|TRBV30
CAWSVEEGGTEAFF
TGTGCCTGGAGTGTAGAGGAGGGGGGAACTGAAGCTTTCTTT
>TRBJ1-5|TRBD1|.|TRBV6-1
CASGTGGAGNQPQHF
TGTGCCAGCGGTACAGGGGGCGCGGGCAATCAGCCCCAGCATTTT
>TRBJ2-1|.|.|TRBV6-5
CASSYRDYNEQFF
TGTGCCAGCAGTTACCGGGACTACAATGAGCAGTTCTTC
>TRBJ1-5|.|few|TRBV6-1
CASSPPRTQNQPQHF
TGTGCCAGCAGTCCCCCCCGGACACAAAATCAGCCCCAGCATTTT
>TRBJ1-2|.|.|TRBV28
CASSSNTFFYGYTF
TGTGCCAGCAGTTCCAACACTTTTTTCTATGGCTACACCTTC
>TRBJ1-1|TRBD1|.|TRBV15
CATSGTGSPEAFF
TGTGCCACCAGCGGGACAGGGTCCCCTGAAGCTTTCTTT
>TRBJ2-1|TRBD2|.|TRBV5-6
CASSFRGSGKFF
TGTGCCAGCAGCTTCCGGGGTAGCGGGAAGTTCTTC
>TRBJ1-4|.|.|TRBV21-1
CASSKAVDIKATNEKLFF
TGTGCCAGCAGCAAAGCTGTGGACATAAAAGCAACTAATGAAAAACTGTTTTTT
>TRBJ2-4|.|.|TRBV5-3
CARSSVSKIQYF
TGTGCCAGAAGCTCGGTGTCTAAAATTCAGTACTTC
>TRBJ1-4|.|.|TRBV30
CAWSTTINEKLFF
TGTGCCTGGAGTACGACAATTAATGAAAAACTGTTTTTT
>TRBJ1-1|TRBD1|.|TRBV11-3
CASSSGQGAEAFF
TGTGCCAGCAGCTCCGGACAGGGGGCTGAAGCTTTCTTT
>TRBJ2-7|.|.|TRBV29-1
CSVQGPGEQYF
TGCAGCGTTCAGGGGCCTGGCGAGCAGTACTTC
>TRBJ2-7|.|.|TRBV5-4
CASSPGSSGTYEQYF
TGTGCCAGCAGCCCCGGAAGTAGCGGAACCTACGAGCAGTACTTC
>TRBJ1-5|.|.|TRBV15
CATSRDVGPNQPQHF
TGTGCCACCAGCAGAGATGTGGGGCCGAATCAGCCCCAGCATTTT
>TRBJ2-7|.|.|TRBV30
CAWSVPGRINYEQYF
TGTGCCTGGAGTGTACCTGGACGGATAAACTACGAGCAGTACTTC
>TRBJ2-2|TRBD2|.|TRBV7-9
CASSFTSGNTGELFF
TGTGCCAGCAGCTTTACTAGCGGAAACACCGGGGAGCTGTTTTTT
>TRBJ2-1|.|.|TRBV28
CASRPAGLGSYNEQFF
TGTGCCAGCAGGCCTGCCGGCCTCGGCTCCTACAATGAGCAGTTCTTC
>TRBJ2-5|TRBD2|.|TRBV12-5
CASAWTSGRVYQETQYF
TGTGCTAGTGCCTGGACTAGCGGGAGGGTATACCAAGAGACCCAGTACTTC
>TRBJ1-1|.|.|TRBV14
CASSQIKGGGTEAFF
TGTGCCAGCAGCCAAATTAAGGGTGGTGGCACTGAAGCTTTCTTT
>TRBJ2-1|.|.|TRBV19
CASSIVLSSYNEQFF
TGTGCCAGTAGTATAGTTCTGAGCTCCTACAATGAGCAGTTCTTC
>TRBJ2-5|.|once|TRBV30
CAWSGGQKETQYF
TGTGCCTGGAGTGGCGGACAGAAAGAGACCCAGTACTTC
>TRBJ2-1|TRBD2|.|TRBV5-1
CASSLLLAVPYNEQFF
TGCGCCAGCAGCTTGTTGCTAGCGGTACCCTACAATGAGCAGTTCTTC
>TRBJ1-2|.|.|TRBV5-8
CASSLLSNYGYTF
TGTGCCAGCAGCTTGTTAAGTAACTATGGCTACACCTTC
>TRBJ1-5|TRBD1|.|TRBV28
CASTHPGAGGSNQPQHF
TGTGCCAGCACCCACCCGGGGGCAGGGGGGAGCAATCAGCCCCAGCATTTT
>TRBJ2-7|TRBD2|.|TRBV5-1
CASSPSGSLYEQYF
TGCGCCAGCAGCCCTAGCGGGAGTCTCTACGAGCAGTACTTC
>TRBJ1-5|.|.|TRBV5-8
CASSLEGGNQPQHF
TGTGCCAGCAGCTTGGAGGGAGGAAATCAGCCCCAGCATTTT